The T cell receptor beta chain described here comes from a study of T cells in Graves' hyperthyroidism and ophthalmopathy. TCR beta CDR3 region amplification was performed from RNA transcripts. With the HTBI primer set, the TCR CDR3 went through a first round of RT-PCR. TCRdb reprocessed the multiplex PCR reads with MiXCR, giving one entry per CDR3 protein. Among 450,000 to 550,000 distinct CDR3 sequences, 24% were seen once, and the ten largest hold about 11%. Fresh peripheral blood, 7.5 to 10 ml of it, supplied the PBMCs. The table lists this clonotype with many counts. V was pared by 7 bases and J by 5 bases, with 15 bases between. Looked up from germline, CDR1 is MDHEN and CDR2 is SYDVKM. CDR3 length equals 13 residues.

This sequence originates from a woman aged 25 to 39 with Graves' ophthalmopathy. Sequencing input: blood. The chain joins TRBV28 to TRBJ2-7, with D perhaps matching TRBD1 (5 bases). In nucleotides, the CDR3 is TGTGCCAGCACCCCCTCGCCCAGGGACGAGCAGTACTTC. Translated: CASTPSPRDEQYF.